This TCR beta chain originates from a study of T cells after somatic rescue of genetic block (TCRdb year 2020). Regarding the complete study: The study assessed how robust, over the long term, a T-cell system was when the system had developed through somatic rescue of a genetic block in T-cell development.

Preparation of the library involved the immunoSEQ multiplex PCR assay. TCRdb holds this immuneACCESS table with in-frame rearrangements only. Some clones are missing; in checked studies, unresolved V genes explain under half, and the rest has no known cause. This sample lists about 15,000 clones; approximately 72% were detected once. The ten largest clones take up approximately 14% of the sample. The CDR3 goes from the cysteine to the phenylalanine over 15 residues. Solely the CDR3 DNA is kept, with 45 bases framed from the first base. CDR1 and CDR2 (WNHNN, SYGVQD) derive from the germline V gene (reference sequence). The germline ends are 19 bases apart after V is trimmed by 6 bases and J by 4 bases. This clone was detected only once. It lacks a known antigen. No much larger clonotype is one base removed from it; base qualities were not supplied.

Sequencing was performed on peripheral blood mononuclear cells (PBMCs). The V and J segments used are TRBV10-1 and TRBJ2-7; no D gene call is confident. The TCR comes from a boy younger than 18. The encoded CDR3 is CASSRGSTGRYEQYF. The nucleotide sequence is TGCGCCAGCAGCAGAGGATCGACGGGCAGGTACGAGCAGTACTTC.